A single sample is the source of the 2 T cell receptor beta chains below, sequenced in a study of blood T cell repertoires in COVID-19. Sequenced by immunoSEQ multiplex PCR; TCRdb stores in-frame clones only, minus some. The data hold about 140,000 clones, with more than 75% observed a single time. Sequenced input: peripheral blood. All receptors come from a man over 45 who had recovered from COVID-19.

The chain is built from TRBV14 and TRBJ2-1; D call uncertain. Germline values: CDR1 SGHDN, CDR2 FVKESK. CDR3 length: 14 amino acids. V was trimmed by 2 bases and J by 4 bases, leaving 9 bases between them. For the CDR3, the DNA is TGTGCCAGCAGCCAACAGACTCGATACAATGAGCAGTTCTTC. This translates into CASSQQTRYNEQFF.

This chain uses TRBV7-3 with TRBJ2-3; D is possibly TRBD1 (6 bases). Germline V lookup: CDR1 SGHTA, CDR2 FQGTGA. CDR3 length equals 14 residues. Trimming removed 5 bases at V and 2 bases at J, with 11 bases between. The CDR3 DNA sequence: TGTGCCAGCAGCCCCACAGGGTTCACAGATACGCAGTATTTT. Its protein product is CASSPTGFTDTQYF.